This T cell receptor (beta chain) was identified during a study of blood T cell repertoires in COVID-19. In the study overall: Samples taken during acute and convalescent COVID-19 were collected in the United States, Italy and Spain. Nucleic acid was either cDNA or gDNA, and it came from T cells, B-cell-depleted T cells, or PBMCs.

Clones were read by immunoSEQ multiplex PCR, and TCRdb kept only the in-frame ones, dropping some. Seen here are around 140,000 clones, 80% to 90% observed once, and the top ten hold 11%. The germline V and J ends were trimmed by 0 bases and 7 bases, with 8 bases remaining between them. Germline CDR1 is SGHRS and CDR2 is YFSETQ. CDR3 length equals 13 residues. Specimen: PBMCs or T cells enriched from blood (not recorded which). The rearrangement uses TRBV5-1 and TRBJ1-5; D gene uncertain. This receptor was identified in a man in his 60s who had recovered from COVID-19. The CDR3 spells CASSLESNQPQHF. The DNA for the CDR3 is TGCGCCAGCAGCTTGGAATCTAACCAGCCCCAGCATTTT.